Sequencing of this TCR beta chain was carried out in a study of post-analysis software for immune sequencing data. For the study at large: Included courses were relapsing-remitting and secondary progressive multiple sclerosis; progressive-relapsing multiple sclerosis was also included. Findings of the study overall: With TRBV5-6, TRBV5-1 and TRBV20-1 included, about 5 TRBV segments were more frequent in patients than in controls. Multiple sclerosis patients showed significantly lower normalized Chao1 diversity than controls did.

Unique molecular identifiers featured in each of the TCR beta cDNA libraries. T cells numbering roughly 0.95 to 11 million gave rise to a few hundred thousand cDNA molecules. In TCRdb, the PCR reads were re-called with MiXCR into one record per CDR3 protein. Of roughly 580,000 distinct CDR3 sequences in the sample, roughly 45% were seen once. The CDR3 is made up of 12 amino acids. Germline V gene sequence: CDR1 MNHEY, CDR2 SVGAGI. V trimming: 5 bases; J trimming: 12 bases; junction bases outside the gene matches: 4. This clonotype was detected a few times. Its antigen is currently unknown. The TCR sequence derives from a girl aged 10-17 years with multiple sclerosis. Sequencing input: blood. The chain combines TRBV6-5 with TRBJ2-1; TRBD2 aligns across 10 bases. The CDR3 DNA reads TGTGCCAGCAGTCCAAGCGGGAGGGCGCAGTTCTTC. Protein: CASSPSGRAQFF.